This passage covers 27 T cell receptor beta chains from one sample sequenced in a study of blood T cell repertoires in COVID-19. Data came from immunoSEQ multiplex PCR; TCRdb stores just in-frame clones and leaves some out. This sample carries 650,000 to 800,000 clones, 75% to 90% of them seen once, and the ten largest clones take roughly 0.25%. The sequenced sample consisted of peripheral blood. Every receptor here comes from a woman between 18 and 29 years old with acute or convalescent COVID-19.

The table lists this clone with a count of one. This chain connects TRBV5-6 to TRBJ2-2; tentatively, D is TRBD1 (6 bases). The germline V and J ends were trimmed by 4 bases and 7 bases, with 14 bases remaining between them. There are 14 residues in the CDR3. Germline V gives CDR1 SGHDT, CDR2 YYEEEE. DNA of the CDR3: TGTGCCAGCAGCGAACAGGGTTTGGGCGGGGAGCTGTTTTTT. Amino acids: CASSEQGLGGELFF.

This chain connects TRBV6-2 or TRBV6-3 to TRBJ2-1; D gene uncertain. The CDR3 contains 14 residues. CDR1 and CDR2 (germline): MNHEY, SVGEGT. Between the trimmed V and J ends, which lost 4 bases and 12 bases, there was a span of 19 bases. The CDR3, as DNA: TGTGCCAGCAGTTCCGTTCTCTTACTCTCGGGGCAGTTCTTC. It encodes CASSSVLLLSGQFF.

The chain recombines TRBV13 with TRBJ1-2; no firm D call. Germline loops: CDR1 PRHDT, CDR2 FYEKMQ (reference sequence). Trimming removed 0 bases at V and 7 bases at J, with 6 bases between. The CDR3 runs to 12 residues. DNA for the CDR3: TGTGCCAGCAGCTTAGGGCAGGTTGGCTACACCTTC. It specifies CASSLGQVGYTF.

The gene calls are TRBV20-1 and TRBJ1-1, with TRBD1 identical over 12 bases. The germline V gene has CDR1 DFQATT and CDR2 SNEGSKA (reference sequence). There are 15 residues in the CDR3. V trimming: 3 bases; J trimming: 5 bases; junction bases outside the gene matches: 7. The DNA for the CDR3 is TGCAGTGCTAGTCGACCGGGACAGGGGGCGACTGAAGCTTTCTTT. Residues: CSASRPGQGATEAFF.

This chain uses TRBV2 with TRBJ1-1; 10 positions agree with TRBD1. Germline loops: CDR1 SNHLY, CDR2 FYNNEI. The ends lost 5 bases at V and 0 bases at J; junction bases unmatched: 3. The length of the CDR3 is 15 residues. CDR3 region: CASSPGTGVNTEAFF. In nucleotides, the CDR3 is TGTGCCAGCAGTCCCGGGACAGGGGTGAACACTGAAGCTTTCTTT.

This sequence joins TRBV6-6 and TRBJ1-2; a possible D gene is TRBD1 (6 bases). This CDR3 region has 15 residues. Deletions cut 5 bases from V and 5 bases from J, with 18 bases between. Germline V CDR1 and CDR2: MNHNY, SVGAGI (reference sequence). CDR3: CASSPPGHGPYGYTF. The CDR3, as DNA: TGTGCCAGCAGTCCTCCGGGACACGGGCCTTATGGCTACACCTTC.

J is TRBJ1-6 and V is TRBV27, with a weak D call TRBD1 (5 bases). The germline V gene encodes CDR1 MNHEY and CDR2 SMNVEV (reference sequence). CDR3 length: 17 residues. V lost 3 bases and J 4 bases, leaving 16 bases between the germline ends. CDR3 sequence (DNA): TGTGCCAGCAGTTTTGGTCCGCTACAGGAGTATAATTCACCCCTCCACTTT. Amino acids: CASSFGPLQEYNSPLHF.

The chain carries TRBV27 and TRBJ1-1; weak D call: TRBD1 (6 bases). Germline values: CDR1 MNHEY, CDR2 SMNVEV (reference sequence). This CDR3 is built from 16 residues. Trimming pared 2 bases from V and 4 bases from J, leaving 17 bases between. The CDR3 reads CASSLLRPLGGTEAFF. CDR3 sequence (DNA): TGTGCCAGCAGTTTACTTAGACCACTAGGGGGCACTGAAGCTTTCTTT.

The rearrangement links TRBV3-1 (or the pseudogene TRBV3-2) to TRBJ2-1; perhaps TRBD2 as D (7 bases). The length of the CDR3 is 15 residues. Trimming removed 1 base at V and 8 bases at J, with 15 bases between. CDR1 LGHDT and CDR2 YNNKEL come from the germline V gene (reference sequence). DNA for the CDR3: TGTGCCAGCAGCCAAGGAGTTAGGGGGGGGGATGAGCAGTTCTTC. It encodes CASSQGVRGGDEQFF.

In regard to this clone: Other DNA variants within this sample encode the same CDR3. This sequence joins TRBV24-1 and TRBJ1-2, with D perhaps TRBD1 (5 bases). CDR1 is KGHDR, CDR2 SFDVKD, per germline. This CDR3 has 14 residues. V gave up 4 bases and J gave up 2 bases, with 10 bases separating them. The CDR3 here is CATSDPGLNYGYTF. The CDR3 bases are TGTGCCACCAGTGACCCGGGACTCAACTATGGCTACACCTTC.

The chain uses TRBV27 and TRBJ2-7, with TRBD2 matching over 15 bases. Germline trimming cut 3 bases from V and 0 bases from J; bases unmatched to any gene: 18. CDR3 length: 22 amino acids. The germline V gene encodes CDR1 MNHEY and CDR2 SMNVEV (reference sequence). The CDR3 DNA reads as TGTGCCAGCAGTTTGCGACAGGGAAAGGGACTAGCGGGGGGCAAAAGCTCCTACGAGCAGTACTTC. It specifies CASSLRQGKGLAGGKSSYEQYF.

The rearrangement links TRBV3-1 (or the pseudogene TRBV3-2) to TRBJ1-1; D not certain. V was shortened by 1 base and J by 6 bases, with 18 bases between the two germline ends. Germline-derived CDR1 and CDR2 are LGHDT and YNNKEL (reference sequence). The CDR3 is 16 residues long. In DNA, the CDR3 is TGTGCCAGCAGCCAAGCTCCCACGGGAGTTAACTCTGAAGCTTTCTTT. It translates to CASSQAPTGVNSEAFF.

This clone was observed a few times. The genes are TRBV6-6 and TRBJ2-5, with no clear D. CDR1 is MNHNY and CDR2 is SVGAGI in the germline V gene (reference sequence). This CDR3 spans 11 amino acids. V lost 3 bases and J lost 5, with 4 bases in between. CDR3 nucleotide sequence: TGTGCCAGCAGTTATCAGGAGACCCAGTACTTC. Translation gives CASSYQETQYF.

The CDR3 DNA sequence: TGCGCCAGCAGCGCCGGACAGGGTCAGAACTATGGCTACACCTTC. Amino acids: CASSAGQGQNYGYTF. V is TRBV5-1 and J is TRBJ1-2; TRBD1 aligns across 8 bases. This CDR3 region has 15 residues. V dropped 4 bases and J dropped 2; count of bases not matched to a gene: 7. Germline-derived CDR1 and CDR2 are SGHRS and YFSETQ. Full variable domain (missing parts from reference TRBV5-1 and TRBJ1-2): KAGVTQTPRYLIKTRGQQVTLSCSPISGHRSVSWYQQTPGQGLQFLFEYFSETQRNKGNFPGRFSGRQFSNSRSEMNVSTLELGDSALYLCASSAGQGQNYGYTFGSGTRLTVV.

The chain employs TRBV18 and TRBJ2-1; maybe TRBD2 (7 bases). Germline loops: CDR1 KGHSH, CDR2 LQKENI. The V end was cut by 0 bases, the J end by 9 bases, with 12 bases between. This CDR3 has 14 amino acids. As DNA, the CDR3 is TGTGCCAGCTCACCACCGGGGGGGCCAGGTGAGCAGTTCTTC. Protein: CASSPPGGPGEQFF.

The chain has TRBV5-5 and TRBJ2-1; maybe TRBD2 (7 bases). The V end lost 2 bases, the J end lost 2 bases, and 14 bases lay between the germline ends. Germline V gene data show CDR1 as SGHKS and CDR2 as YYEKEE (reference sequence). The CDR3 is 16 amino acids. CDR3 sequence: CASSFRAGAPYNEQFF. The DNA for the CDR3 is TGTGCCAGCAGCTTCAGGGCGGGGGCTCCCTACAATGAGCAGTTCTTC.

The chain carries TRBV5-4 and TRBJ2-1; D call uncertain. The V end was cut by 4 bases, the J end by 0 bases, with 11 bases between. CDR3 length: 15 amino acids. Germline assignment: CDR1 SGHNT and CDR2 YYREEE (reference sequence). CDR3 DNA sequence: TGTGCCAGCAGCATCGACACAAACTCCTACAATGAGCAGTTCTTC. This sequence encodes CASSIDTNSYNEQFF.

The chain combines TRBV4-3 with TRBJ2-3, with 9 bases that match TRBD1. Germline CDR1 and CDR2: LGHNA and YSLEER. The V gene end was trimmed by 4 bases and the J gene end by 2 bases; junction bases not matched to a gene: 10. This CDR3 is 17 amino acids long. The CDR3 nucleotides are TGCGCCAGCAGCCTCGGGTCCGGGACAGGGTTCACAGATACGCAGTATTTT. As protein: CASSLGSGTGFTDTQYF.

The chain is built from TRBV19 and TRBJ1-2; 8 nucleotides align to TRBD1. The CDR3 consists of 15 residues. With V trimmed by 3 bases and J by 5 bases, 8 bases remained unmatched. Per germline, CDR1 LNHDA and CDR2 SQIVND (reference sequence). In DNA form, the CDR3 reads TGTGCCAGTAGTATCGCTGGACAGGGTTCGTATGGCTACACCTTC. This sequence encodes CASSIAGQGSYGYTF.

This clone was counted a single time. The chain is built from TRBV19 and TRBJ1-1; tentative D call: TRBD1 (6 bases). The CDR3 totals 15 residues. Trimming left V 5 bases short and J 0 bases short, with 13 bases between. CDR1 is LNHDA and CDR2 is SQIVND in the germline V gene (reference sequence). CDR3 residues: CASSPPGTLNTEAFF. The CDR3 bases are TGTGCCAGTAGTCCCCCGGGGACACTGAACACTGAAGCTTTCTTT.

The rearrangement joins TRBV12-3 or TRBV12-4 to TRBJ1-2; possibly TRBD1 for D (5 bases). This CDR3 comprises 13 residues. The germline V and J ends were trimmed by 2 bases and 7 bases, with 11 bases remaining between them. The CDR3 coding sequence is TGTGCCAGCAGTTTAAAGACAGAAGGTGGCTACACCTTC. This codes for CASSLKTEGGYTF.

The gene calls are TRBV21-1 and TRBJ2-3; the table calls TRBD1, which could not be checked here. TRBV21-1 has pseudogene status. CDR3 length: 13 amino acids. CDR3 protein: CASSNVAADTQYF. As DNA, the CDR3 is TGTGCCAGCAGCAATGTGGCTGCAGATACGCAGTATTTT.

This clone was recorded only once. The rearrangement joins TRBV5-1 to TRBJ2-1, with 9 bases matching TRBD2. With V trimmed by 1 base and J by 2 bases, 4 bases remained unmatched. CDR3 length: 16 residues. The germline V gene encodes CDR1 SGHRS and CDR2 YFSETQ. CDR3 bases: TGCGCCAGCAGCTTGTTATCTAGCGGGGCCTACAATGAGCAGTTCTTC. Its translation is CASSLLSSGAYNEQFF.

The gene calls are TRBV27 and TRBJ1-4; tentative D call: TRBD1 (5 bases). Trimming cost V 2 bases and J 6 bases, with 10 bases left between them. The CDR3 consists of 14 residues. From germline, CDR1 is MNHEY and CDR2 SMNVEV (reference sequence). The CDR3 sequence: CASSLRGGDEKLFF. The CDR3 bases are TGTGCCAGCAGTTTACGGGGGGGTGATGAAAAACTGTTTTTT.

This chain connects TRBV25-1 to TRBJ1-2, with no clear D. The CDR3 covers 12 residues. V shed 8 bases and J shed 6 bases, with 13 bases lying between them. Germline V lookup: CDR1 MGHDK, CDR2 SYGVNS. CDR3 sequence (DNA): TGTGCCAGCTCTTTCGCCCCGGATGGCTACACCTTC. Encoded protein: CASSFAPDGYTF.

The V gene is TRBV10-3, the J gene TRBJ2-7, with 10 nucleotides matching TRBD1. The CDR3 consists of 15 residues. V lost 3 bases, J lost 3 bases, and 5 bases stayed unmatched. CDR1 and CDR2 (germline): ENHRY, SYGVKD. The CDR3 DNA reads TGTGCCATCAGTGACCCCGGACAGGGGGGCTACGAGCAGTACTTC. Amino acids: CAISDPGQGGYEQYF.

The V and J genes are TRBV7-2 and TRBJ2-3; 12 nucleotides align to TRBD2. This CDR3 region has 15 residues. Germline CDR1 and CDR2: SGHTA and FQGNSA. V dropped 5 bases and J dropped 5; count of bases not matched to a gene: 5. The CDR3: CASSPSGGVEDTQYF. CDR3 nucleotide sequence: TGTGCCAGCAGCCCTAGCGGGGGGGTGGAAGATACGCAGTATTTT.